This T cell receptor (beta chain) was found in a study of OX40 agonist ivuxolimab in advanced cancers. CDR3 size: 14 residues. V was trimmed by 5 bases and J by 7 bases, leaving 12 bases between them. CDR1 LNHDA and CDR2 SQIVND come from the germline V gene (reference sequence). Sequenced by immunoSEQ multiplex PCR; TCRdb stores in-frame clones only, minus some. The sample has 65,000 to 95,000 clones, roughly 87% seen once. The sample here was CD4+ or CD8+ T cells sorted from blood, taken in a trial of the OX40 agonist ivuxolimab. The chain uses TRBV19 and TRBJ1-6; D is ambiguous. This clonotype was sampled from an adult with an advanced solid tumor such as melanoma, head and neck, liver or kidney cancer. The CDR3 sequence: CASSVQPTNSPLHF. As DNA, the CDR3 is TGTGCCAGTAGTGTACAGCCAACGAATTCACCCCTCCACTTT. Full variable domain (outside the CDR3, taken from reference TRBV19 and TRBJ1-6): DGGITQSPKYLFRKEGQNVTLSCEQNLNHDAMYWYRQDPGQGLRLIYYSQIVNDFQKGDIAEGYSVSREKKESFPLTVTSAQKNPTAFYLCASSVQPTNSPLHFGNGTRLTVT.